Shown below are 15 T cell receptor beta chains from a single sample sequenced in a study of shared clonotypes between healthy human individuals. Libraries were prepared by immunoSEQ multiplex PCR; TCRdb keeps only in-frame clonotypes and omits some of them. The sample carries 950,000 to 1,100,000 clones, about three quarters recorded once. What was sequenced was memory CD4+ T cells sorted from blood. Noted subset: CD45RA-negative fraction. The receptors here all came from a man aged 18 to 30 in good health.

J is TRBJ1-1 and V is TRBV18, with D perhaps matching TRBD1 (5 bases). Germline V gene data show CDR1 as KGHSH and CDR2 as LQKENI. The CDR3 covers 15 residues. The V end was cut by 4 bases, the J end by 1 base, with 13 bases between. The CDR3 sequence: CASSLQTGGNTEAFF. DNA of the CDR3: TGTGCCAGCTCACTGCAAACAGGTGGGAACACTGAAGCTTTCTTT.

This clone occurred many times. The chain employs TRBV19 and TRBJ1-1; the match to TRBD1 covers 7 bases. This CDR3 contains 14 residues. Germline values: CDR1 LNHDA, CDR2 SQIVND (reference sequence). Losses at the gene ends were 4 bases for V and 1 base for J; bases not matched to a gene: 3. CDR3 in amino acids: CASSTTGSNTEAFF. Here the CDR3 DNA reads TGTGCCAGTAGTACGACAGGGTCGAACACTGAAGCTTTCTTT.

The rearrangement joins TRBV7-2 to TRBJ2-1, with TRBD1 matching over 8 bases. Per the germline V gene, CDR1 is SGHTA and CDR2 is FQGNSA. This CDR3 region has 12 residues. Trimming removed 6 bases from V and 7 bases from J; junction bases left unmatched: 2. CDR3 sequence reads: CASRRTGNEQFF. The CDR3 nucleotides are TGTGCCAGCAGAAGGACAGGGAATGAGCAGTTCTTC.

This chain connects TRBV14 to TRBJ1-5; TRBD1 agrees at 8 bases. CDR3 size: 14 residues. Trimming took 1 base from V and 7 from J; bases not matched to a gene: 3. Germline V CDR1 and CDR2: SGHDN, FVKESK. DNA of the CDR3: TGTGCCAGCAGCCAAGCAGGGGGCAGACAGCCCCAGCATTTT. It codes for CASSQAGGRQPQHF.

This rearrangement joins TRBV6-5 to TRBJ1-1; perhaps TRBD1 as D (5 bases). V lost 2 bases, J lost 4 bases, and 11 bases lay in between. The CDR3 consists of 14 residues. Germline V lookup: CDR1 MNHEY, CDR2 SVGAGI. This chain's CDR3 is CASSYTGRATEAFF. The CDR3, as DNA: TGTGCCAGCAGTTACACGGGCAGGGCCACTGAAGCTTTCTTT.

CDR3 protein: CASSSYQETQYF. The CDR3 bases are TGTGCCAGCAGCTCGTACCAAGAGACCCAGTACTTC. The chain joins TRBV5-8 to TRBJ2-5, with unresolved D. There are 12 residues in the CDR3. The germline V gene encodes CDR1 SGHTS and CDR2 YDEGEE. Trimming removed 3 bases at V and 0 bases at J, with 3 bases between.

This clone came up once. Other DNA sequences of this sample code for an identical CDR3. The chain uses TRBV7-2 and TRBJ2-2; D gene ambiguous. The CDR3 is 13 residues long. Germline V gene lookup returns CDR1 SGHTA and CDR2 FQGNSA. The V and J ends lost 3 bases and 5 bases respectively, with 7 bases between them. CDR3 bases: TGTGCCAGCAGCTTCGGCCCAACCGGGGAGCTGTTTTTT. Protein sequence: CASSFGPTGELFF.

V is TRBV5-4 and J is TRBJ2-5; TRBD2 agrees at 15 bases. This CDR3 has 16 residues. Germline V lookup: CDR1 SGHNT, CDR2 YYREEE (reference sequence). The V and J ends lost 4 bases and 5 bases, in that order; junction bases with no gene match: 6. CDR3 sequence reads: CASSRGLAGGDETQYF. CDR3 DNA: TGTGCCAGCAGCCGGGGACTAGCGGGGGGTGACGAGACCCAGTACTTC.

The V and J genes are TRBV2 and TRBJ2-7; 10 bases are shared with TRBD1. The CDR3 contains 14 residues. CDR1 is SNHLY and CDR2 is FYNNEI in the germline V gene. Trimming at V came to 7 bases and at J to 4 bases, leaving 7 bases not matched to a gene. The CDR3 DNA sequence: TGTGCCAGCATCTTAAGGGGACAGGGGTACGAGCAGTACTTC. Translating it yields CASILRGQGYEQYF.

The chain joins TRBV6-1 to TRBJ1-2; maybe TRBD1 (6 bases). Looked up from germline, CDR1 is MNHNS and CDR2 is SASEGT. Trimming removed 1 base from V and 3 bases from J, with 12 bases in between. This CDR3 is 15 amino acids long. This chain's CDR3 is CASSEVRTAYYGYTF. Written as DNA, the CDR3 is TGTGCCAGCAGTGAAGTTAGGACAGCCTACTATGGCTACACCTTC.

CDR3 residues: CASSSPLGSQETQYF. DNA of the CDR3: TGTGCCAGCAGCTCCCCCCTAGGCAGCCAAGAGACCCAGTACTTC. The J gene is TRBJ2-5, the V gene TRBV7-8; no reliable D call. The CDR3 spans 15 residues. Trimming shortened V by 4 bases and J by 1 base, and 13 bases separated the two germline ends. The germline CDR1 and CDR2 sequences are SGHVS and FQNEAQ. The whole variable domain, filled in from reference TRBV7-8 and TRBJ2-5, reads GAGVSQSPRYKVAKRGQDVALRCDPISGHVSLFWYQQALGQGPEFLTYFQNEAQLDKSGLPSDRFFAERPEGSVSTLKIQRTQQEDSAVYLCASSSPLGSQETQYFGPGTRLLVL.

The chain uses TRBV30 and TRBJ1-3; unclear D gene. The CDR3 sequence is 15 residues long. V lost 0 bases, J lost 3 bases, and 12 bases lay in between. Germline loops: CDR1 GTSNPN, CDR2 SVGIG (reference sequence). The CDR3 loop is CAWSVGYLGGNTIYF. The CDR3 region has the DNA TGTGCCTGGAGTGTGGGGTATCTCGGTGGAAACACCATATATTTT.

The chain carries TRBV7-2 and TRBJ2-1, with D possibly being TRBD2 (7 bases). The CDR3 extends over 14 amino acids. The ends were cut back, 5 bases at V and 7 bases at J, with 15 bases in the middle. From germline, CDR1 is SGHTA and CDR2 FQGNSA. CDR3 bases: TGTGCCAGCAGCAGAGCTGAGGGGGGGAATGAGCAGTTCTTC. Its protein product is CASSRAEGGNEQFF.

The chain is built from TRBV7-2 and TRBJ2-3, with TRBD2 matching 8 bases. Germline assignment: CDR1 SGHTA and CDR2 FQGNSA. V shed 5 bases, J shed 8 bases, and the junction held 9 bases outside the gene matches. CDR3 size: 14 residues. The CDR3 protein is CASSISGRGGTQYF. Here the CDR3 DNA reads TGTGCCAGCAGCATCAGCGGGAGAGGGGGTACGCAGTATTTT.

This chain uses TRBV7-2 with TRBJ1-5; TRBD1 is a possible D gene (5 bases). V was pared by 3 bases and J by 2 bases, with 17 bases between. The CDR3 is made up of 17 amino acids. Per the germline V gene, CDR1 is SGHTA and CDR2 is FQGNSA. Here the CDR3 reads CASSFKASGDGNQPQHF. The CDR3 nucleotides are TGTGCCAGCAGCTTCAAGGCGTCGGGGGATGGCAATCAGCCCCAGCATTTT. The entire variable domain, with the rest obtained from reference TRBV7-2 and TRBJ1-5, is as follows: GAGVSQSPSNKVTEKGKDVELRCDPISGHTALYWYRQSLGQGLEFLIYFQGNSAPDKSGLPSDRFSAERTGGSVSTLTIQRTQQEDSAVYLCASSFKASGDGNQPQHFGDGTRLSIL.